This T cell receptor beta chain was sequenced in a study of chemoradiotherapy in HPV16-positive cancers. The CDR3 is 17 amino acids. Trimming took 1 base from V and 4 from J, leaving 17 bases between them. Looked up from germline, CDR1 is SGHTA and CDR2 is FQGNSA. Produced via immunoSEQ multiplex PCR; TCRdb's table is partial and in-frame only. There are 11,000 to 15,000 clones in the sample; roughly 93% occur only once, and roughly 2.6% lies in the top ten. The chain carries TRBV7-2 and TRBJ1-5; D uncertain. The clonotype was recovered from a human donor with HPV-associated anogenital cancer. The source material was blood, sampled from a patient who underwent chemoradiotherapy. DNA for the CDR3: TGTGCCAGCAGCTTAGTAGGTCCCGGGATTGGAAATCAGCCCCAGCATTTT. This codes for CASSLVGPGIGNQPQHF.